These 6 T cell receptor beta chains originate from one sample sequenced in a study of shared clonotypes between healthy human individuals. Produced via immunoSEQ multiplex PCR; TCRdb's table is partial and in-frame only. The sample carries about 690,000 clones, roughly 87% recorded once. The source material was memory CD8+ T cells from PBMCs. Regarding subset: CD45RO+ cells pooled with CCR7-negative TemRA cells. Receptor source: a young man in good health. Some clones in this sample may be carry-over from other donors' samples.

In this sample, this clone turned up once. This chain links TRBV5-1 with TRBJ2-2; 12 bases match TRBD2. J lost 0 bases, V lost 4 bases, and 7 bases had no gene match. The CDR3 is 18 residues long. The germline V gene has CDR1 SGHRS and CDR2 YFSETQ. CDR3: CASSPRLAGVANTGELFF. CDR3 nucleotides: TGCGCCAGCAGCCCGAGACTAGCGGGAGTAGCGAACACCGGGGAGCTGTTTTTT.

V gene TRBV30 combines with J gene TRBJ1-4; D not certain. V lost 0 bases and J lost 7, with 15 bases in between. CDR3 size: 15 residues. CDR1 is GTSNPN and CDR2 is SVGIG in the germline V gene (reference sequence). The CDR3 region has the DNA TGTGCCTGGAGTGTTTCGGAGCCCATTAGTGAAAAACTGTTTTTT. Translated, it gives CAWSVSEPISEKLFF.

The chain recombines TRBV27 with TRBJ2-7; D call uncertain. The CDR3 has 16 amino acids. The germline V gene has CDR1 MNHEY and CDR2 SMNVEV (reference sequence). Trimming took off 0 bases at V and 0 bases at J, with 12 bases between the two ends. The CDR3 coding sequence is TGTGCCAGCAGTTTATCCTTGGGCGAAAGCTCCTACGAGCAGTACTTC. Translating it yields CASSLSLGESSYEQYF.

The chain is built from TRBV7-2 and TRBJ1-1; D is possibly TRBD1 (5 bases). With 1 base removed from V and 5 bases from J, the gap between germline ends came to 14 bases. The CDR3 spans 15 residues. CDR1 is SGHTA and CDR2 is FQGNSA in the germline V gene. The CDR3 loop is CASSLDWGAGTEAFF. Written as DNA, the CDR3 is TGTGCCAGCAGCTTAGATTGGGGCGCGGGAACTGAAGCTTTCTTT. The entire variable domain, with the rest obtained from reference TRBV7-2 and TRBJ1-1, is as follows: GAGVSQSPSNKVTEKGKDVELRCDPISGHTALYWYRQSLGQGLEFLIYFQGNSAPDKSGLPSDRFSAERTGGSVSTLTIQRTQQEDSAVYLCASSLDWGAGTEAFFGQGTRLTVV.

This chain joins TRBV6-5 and TRBJ2-7; no definite D call. The V end lost 5 bases, the J end lost 7 bases, and 18 bases lay between the germline ends. The germline CDR1 and CDR2 sequences are MNHEY and SVGAGI. CDR3 length: 14 amino acids. CDR3 bases: TGTGCCAGCAGTCCCCTCCCCCCCAGGAAGGAGCAGTACTTC. The encoded protein is CASSPLPPRKEQYF.

The chain has TRBV10-3 and TRBJ1-4, with 7 bases aligning to TRBD1. The CDR3 consists of 16 residues. The junction had 7 bases not matched to a gene; V was cut back by 3 bases and J by 3 bases. From germline, CDR1 is ENHRY and CDR2 SYGVKD. CDR3 in amino acids: CAISEVGGPANEKLFF. DNA for the CDR3: TGTGCCATCAGTGAAGTAGGGGGCCCCGCTAATGAAAAACTGTTTTTT.